The sequence of this T cell receptor beta chain was determined in a study of chemoradiotherapy in HPV16-positive cancers. Sequenced by immunoSEQ multiplex PCR; TCRdb stores in-frame clones only, minus some. This sample yields over 850 clones, of which approximately 75% are seen a single time; 20% to 25% belongs to the top ten. CDR1 SGHAT and CDR2 FQNNGV come from the germline V gene. The CDR3 sequence is 17 residues long. V was clipped by 5 bases and J by 0 bases, with 20 bases between them. The receptor was isolated from a human donor with HPV-associated anogenital cancer. The V call is TRBV11-2, the J call TRBJ2-7; the D gene is possibly TRBD1 (6 bases). Sequencing used tumor tissue, obtained from a patient who underwent chemoradiotherapy. The CDR3 DNA reads as TGTGCCAGCAGCCCGAGACACAGGGTCGATAGCTCCTACGAGCAGTACTTC. It translates to CASSPRHRVDSSYEQYF. The full variable domain, completed using reference TRBV11-2 and TRBJ2-7, is EAGVAQSPRYKIIEKRQSVAFWCNPISGHATLYWYQQILGQGPKLLIQFQNNGVVDDSQLPKDRFSAERLKGVDSTLKIQPAKLEDSAVYLCASSPRHRVDSSYEQYFGPGTRLTVT.